Shown below are 9 T cell receptor beta chains from a single sample sequenced in a study of blood T cell repertoires in COVID-19 (TCRdb year 2020). The library was made by the immunoSEQ multiplex PCR assay. TCRdb carries this immuneACCESS record with in-frame sequences only. Its versions omit some clonotypes, under half of them owing to an unresolved V gene in the studies checked, with the rest unexplained. This sample is represented by approximately 200,000 clones; about 90% of them were singletons. The leading ten clones occupy approximately 2.1% of the sample. Input material: PBMCs or T cells enriched from blood (not recorded which). Source of these receptors: a woman younger than 45 who had recovered from COVID-19.

This sequence joins TRBV29-1 and TRBJ1-3; D not certain. Germline V gives CDR1 SQVTM, CDR2 ANQGSEA. The V end was cut by 3 bases, the J end by 0 bases, with 6 bases between. CDR3 length: 13 amino acids. DNA of the CDR3: TGCAGCGTTGATCCCATCTCTGGAAACACCATATATTTT. It translates to CSVDPISGNTIYF.

This rearrangement joins TRBV9 to TRBJ1-4; the D gene is possibly TRBD1 (6 bases). The CDR3 length is 13 residues. V was clipped by 3 bases and J by 9 bases, with 12 bases between them. Per germline, CDR1 SGDLS and CDR2 YYNGEE. The CDR3 loop is CASSGNRAKKLFF. CDR3 nucleotide sequence: TGTGCCAGCAGCGGAAACAGGGCTAAAAAACTGTTTTTT.

The gene calls are TRBV9 and TRBJ2-6; D not resolved. CDR3 length: 14 residues. Looked up from germline, CDR1 is SGDLS and CDR2 is YYNGEE. Trimming took off 3 bases at V and 0 bases at J, with 4 bases between the two ends. Here the CDR3 reads CASSAVSGANVLTF. The CDR3 DNA is TGTGCCAGCAGCGCCGTCTCTGGGGCCAACGTCCTGACTTTC.

This sequence joins TRBV30 and TRBJ1-1, with a weak D call TRBD1 (5 bases). Germline-derived CDR1 and CDR2 are GTSNPN and SVGIG (reference sequence). V was clipped by 0 bases and J by 2 bases, with 13 bases between them. The CDR3 runs 15 residues. CDR3 DNA: TGTGCCTGGAGTGTACATCGACAGATAAACACTGAAGCTTTCTTT. Its translation: CAWSVHRQINTEAFF.

The V gene is TRBV7-2, the J gene TRBJ1-5; a possible D gene is TRBD1 (5 bases). The V and J ends lost 0 bases and 5 bases respectively, with 11 bases between them. The CDR3 is made up of 15 amino acids. Germline CDR1 SGHTA, CDR2 FQGNSA. The CDR3, as DNA: TGTGCCAGCAGCTTAGCGCCAGGGATGGATCAGCCCCAGCATTTT. This gives the protein CASSLAPGMDQPQHF.

The chain couples TRBV7-9 to TRBJ2-3; TRBD1 agrees at 8 bases. From germline, CDR1 is SEHNR and CDR2 FQNEAQ (reference sequence). This CDR3 is built from 15 residues. V shed 8 bases and J 0 bases; nucleotides not matched to a gene: 7. CDR3 DNA sequence: TGTGCCAGCGGCACAACAGGGGGGAGCACAGATACGCAGTATTTT. It encodes CASGTTGGSTDTQYF. Looking up the rest from reference TRBV7-9 and TRBJ2-3 gives the full variable domain: DTGVSQNPRHKITKRGQNVTFRCDPISEHNRLYWYRQTLGQGPEFLTYFQNEAQLEKSRLLSDRFSAERPKGSFSTLEIQRTEQGDSAMYLCASGTTGGSTDTQYFGPGTRLTVL.

V usage is TRBV11-3 and J usage is TRBJ2-1; 11 nucleotides agree with TRBD2. V lost 10 bases to trimming and J lost 8 bases; unmatched junction nucleotides: 7. CDR1 and CDR2 (germline): SGHNT, YENEEA. The CDR3 totals 13 residues. The DNA for the CDR3 is TGTGCCATAACTAGCGGGAGTAGGGATGAGCAGTTCTTC. It translates to CAITSGSRDEQFF.

The chain uses TRBV7-9 and TRBJ2-3; possibly TRBD2 for D (6 bases). V lost 3 bases, J lost 3 bases, and 13 bases lay in between. The germline V gene has CDR1 SEHNR and CDR2 FQNEAQ (reference sequence). The CDR3 extends over 15 amino acids. This CDR3 is CASSFEGRETDTQYF. DNA for the CDR3: TGTGCCAGCAGCTTTGAGGGCCGGGAGACAGATACGCAGTATTTT.

This rearrangement joins TRBV30 to TRBJ2-7; 8 bases are shared with TRBD1. Looked up from germline, CDR1 is GTSNPN and CDR2 is SVGIG (reference sequence). The CDR3 runs 16 residues. V lost 5 bases, J lost 2 bases, and 14 bases stayed unmatched. The CDR3 DNA reads as TGTGCCTGGCTTGGAATCGACAGGGGTGGCACCTACGAGCAGTACTTC. It encodes CAWLGIDRGGTYEQYF.